This TCR beta chain was sequenced in a study of blood T cell repertoires in COVID-19. Trimming removed 8 bases from V and 4 bases from J, with 18 bases in between. CDR1 is SGHTA, CDR2 FQGNSA, per germline. This CDR3 region has 15 residues. This clone was observed once. Assay: immunoSEQ multiplex PCR; the TCRdb copy retains only in-frame clones and omits some. The repertoire holds 150,000 to 250,000 clones, with around 80% as singletons. The chain employs TRBV7-2 and TRBJ2-1; D perhaps matches TRBD2 (6 bases). Specimen: peripheral blood. This receptor was obtained from a human donor with acute or convalescent COVID-19. The donor label of this sample is uncertain. The CDR3 reads CASLGGAEPYNEQFF. The CDR3 nucleotides are TGTGCCAGCCTCGGCGGGGCGGAACCGTACAATGAGCAGTTCTTC.